This TCR beta chain was captured in a study of radiotherapy plus CTLA-4 blockade in lung cancer. Overall study: Roughly a sixth of enrolled patients responded objectively, and roughly 31% had disease control. Study-level points and caveats: Per reports, early blood T cell clone dynamics, plus interferon-beta, forecast response most strongly. Radiotherapy was combined with ipilimumab, and tumor-derived TCR clones then expanded in blood.

Sequencing used immunoSEQ multiplex PCR; TCRdb keeps in-frame clones, though not all of them. Of 95,000 to 150,000 clones listed, 80% to 90% are singletons. Concerning this clone itself: The antigen is not known.

Sequenced here: peripheral blood, sampled from a patient treated with radiotherapy plus ipilimumab. The sequence was collected from a human donor with non-small cell lung cancer that progressed on radiotherapy plus ipilimumab.

CDR3 loop: CASSEPGRGAYEQYF. DNA of the CDR3: TGTGCCAGCAGTGAGCCCGGAAGGGGGGCCTACGAGCAGTACTTC. The V call is TRBV25-1, the J call TRBJ2-5; D possibly matches TRBD1 or TRBD2 (6 bases each). The better agreement between TRBJ2-7 and the DNA end casts doubt on the J call. This CDR3 is built from 15 residues. From germline, CDR1 is MGHDK and CDR2 SYGVNS.